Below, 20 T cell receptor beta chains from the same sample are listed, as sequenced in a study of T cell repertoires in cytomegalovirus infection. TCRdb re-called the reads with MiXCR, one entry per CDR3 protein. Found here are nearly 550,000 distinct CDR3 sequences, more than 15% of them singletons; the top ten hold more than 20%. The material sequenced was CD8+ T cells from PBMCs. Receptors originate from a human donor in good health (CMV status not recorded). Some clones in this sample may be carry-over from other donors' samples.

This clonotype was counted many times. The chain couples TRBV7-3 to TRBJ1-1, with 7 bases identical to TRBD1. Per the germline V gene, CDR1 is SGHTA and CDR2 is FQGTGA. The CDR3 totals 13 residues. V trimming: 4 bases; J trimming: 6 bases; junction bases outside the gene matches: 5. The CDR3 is CASSSTDRAEAFF. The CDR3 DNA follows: TGTGCCAGCAGCTCCACCGACAGGGCTGAAGCTTTCTTT.

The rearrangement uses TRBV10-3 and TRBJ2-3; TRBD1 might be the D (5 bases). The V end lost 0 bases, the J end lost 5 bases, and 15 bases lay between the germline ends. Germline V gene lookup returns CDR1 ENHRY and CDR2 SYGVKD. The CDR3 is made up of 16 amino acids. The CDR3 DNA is TGTGCCATCAGTGAGTCTTTTGAACGGCAGGGAGATACGCAGTATTTT. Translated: CAISESFERQGDTQYF.

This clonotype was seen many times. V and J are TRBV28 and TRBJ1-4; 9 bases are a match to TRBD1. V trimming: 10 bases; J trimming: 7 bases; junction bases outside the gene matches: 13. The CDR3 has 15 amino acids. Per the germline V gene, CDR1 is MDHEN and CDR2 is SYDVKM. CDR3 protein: CATSRDREYGEKLFF. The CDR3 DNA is TGTGCCACTTCCCGGGACAGGGAATATGGTGAAAAACTGTTTTTT.

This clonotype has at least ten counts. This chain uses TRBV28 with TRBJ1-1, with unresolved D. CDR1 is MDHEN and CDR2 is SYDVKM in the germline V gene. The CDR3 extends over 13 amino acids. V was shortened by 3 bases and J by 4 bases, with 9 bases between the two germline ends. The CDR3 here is CASSFRGLTEAFF. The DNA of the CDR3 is TGTGCCAGCAGTTTTAGAGGGCTCACTGAAGCTTTCTTT.

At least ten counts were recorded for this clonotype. The DNA of the CDR3 is TGTGCCAGCAGCTTTAGCGGGGAAGGTACCGGGGAGCTGTTTTTT. This sequence encodes CASSFSGEGTGELFF. V gene TRBV7-8 combines with J gene TRBJ2-2, with 8 bases that match TRBD2. The CDR3 is 15 residues long. V lost 3 bases, J lost 5 bases, and 5 bases stayed unmatched. CDR1 is SGHVS, CDR2 FQNEAQ, per germline.

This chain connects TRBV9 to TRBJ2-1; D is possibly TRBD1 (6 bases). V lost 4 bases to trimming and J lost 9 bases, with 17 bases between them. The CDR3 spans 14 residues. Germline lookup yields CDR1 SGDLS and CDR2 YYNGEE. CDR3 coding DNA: TGTGCCAGCAGCCCCAGGCAGGGGCGCGTTGAGCAGTTCTTC. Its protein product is CASSPRQGRVEQFF.

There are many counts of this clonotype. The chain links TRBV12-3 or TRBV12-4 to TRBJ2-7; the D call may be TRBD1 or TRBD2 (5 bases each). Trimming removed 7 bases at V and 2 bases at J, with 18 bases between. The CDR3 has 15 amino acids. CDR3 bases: TGTGCCAGCACCTCCGCGGGCAGGGATCCCTACGAGCAGTACTTC. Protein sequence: CASTSAGRDPYEQYF.

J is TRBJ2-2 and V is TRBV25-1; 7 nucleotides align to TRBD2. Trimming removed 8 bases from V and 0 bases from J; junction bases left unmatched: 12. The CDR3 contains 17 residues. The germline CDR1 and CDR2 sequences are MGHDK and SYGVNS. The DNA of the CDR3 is TGTGCCAGCCGGGGACTATCCCGACTCGCGAACACCGGGGAGCTGTTTTTT. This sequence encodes CASRGLSRLANTGELFF.

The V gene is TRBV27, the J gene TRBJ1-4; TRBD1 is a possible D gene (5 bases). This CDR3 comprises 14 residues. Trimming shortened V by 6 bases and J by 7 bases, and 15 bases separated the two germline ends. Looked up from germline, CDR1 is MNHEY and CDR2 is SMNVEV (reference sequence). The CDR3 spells CASSAAGPGEKLFF. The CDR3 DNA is TGTGCCAGCAGCGCCGCGGGGCCTGGTGAAAAACTGTTTTTT.

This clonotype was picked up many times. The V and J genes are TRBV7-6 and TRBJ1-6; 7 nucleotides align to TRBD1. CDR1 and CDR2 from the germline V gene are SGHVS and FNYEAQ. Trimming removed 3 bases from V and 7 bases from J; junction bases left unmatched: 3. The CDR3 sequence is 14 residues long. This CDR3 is CASSFTGENSPLHF. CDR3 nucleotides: TGTGCCAGCAGCTTTACAGGGGAAAATTCACCCCTCCACTTT.

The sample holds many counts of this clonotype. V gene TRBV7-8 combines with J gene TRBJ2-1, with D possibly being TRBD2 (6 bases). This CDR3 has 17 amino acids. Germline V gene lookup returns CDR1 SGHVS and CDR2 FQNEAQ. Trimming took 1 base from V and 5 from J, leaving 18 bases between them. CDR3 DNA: TGTGCCAGCAGCTTAGTGTTTCCGGGGGAAAAAGACAATGAGCAGTTCTTC. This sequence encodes CASSLVFPGEKDNEQFF.

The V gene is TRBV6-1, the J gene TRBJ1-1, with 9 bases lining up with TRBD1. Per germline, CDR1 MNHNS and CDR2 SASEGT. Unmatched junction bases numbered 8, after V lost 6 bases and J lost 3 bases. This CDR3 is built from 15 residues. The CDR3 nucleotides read TGTGCCAGCAGCACGGGACAGGGCTGGCACACTGAAGCTTTCTTT. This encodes CASSTGQGWHTEAFF.

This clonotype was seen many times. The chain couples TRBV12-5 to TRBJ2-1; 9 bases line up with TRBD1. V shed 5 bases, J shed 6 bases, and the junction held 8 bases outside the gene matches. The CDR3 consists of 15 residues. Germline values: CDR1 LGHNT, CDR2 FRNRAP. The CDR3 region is CASGQNRGPFNEQFF. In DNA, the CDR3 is TGTGCTAGTGGTCAAAACAGGGGGCCTTTCAATGAGCAGTTCTTC. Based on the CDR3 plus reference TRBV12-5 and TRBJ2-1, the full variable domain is DARVTQTPRHKVTEMGQEVTMRCQPILGHNTVFWYRQTMMQGLELLAYFRNRAPLDDSGMPKDRFSAEMPDATLATLKIQPSEPRDSAVYFCASGQNRGPFNEQFFGPGTRLTVL.

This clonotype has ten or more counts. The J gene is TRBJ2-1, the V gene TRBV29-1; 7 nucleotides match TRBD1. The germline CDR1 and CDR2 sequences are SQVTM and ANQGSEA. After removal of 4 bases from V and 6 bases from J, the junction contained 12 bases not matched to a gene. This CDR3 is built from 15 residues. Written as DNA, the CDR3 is TGCAGCGTTGCCCTAAGGGACAGACTCAGCAATGAGCAGTTCTTC. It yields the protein CSVALRDRLSNEQFF.

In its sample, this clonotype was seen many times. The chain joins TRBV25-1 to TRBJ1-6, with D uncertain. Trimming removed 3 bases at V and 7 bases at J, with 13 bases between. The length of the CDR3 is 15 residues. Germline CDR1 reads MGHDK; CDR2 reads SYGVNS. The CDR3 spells CASSDVSRRNSPLHF. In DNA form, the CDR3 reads TGTGCCAGCAGTGACGTCAGCCGGAGGAATTCACCCCTCCACTTT. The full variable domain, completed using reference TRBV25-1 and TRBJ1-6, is EADIYQTPRYLVIGTGKKITLECSQTMGHDKMYWYQQDPGMELHLIHYSYGVNSTEKGDLSSESTVSRIRTEHFPLTLESARPSHTSQYLCASSDVSRRNSPLHFGNGTRLTVT.

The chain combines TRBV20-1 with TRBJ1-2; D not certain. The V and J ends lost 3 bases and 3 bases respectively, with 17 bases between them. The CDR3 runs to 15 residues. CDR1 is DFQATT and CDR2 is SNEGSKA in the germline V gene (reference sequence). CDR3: CSASFGDYTDYGYTF. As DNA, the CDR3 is TGCAGTGCTAGTTTCGGGGATTACACGGACTATGGCTACACCTTC.

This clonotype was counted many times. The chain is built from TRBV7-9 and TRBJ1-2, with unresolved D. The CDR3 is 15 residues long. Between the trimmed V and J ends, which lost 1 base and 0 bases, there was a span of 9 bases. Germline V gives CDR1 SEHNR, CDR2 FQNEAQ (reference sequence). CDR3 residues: CASSLGNAANYGYTF. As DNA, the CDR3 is TGTGCCAGCAGCTTAGGGAATGCAGCTAACTATGGCTACACCTTC. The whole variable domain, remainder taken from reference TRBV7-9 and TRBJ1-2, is DTGVSQNPRHKITKRGQNVTFRCDPISEHNRLYWYRQTLGQGPEFLTYFQNEAQLEKSRLLSDRFSAERPKGSFSTLEIQRTEQGDSAMYLCASSLGNAANYGYTFGSGTRLTVV.

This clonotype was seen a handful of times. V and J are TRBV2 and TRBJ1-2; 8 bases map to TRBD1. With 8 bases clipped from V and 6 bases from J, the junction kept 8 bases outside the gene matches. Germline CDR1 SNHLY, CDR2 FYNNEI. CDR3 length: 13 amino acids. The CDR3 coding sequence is TGTGCCAGCCCATGGGCAGGGGGCGATGGCTACACCTTC. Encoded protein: CASPWAGGDGYTF.

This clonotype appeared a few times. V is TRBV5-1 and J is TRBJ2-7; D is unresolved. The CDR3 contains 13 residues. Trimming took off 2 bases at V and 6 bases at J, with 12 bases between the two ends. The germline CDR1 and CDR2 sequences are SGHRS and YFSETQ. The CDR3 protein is CASSFGPAVEQYF. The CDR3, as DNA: TGCGCCAGCAGCTTCGGGCCAGCCGTCGAGCAGTACTTC. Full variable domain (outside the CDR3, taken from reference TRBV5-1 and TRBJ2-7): KAGVTQTPRYLIKTRGQQVTLSCSPISGHRSVSWYQQTPGQGLQFLFEYFSETQRNKGNFPGRFSGRQFSNSRSEMNVSTLELGDSALYLCASSFGPAVEQYFGPGTRLTVT.

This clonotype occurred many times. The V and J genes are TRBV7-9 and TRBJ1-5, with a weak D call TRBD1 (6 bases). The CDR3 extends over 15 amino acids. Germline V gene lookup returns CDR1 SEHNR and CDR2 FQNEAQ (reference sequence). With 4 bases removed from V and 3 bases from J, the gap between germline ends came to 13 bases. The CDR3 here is CASSSTGQTNQPQHF. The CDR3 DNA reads TGTGCCAGCAGCTCCACCGGACAGACCAATCAGCCCCAGCATTTT.